One and the same sample provided the 9 T cell receptor beta chains below, sequenced in a study of blood T cell repertoires in COVID-19. Assay: immunoSEQ multiplex PCR; the TCRdb copy retains only in-frame clones and omits some. The repertoire holds a few hundred thousand clones, with 88% as singletons. The sample was peripheral blood. The origin of the receptors is a man in his 70s with acute or convalescent COVID-19.

The chain carries TRBV7-2 and TRBJ2-7; D is unresolved. V was trimmed by 5 bases and J by 3 bases, leaving 8 bases between them. Germline lookup yields CDR1 SGHTA and CDR2 FQGNSA. The length of the CDR3 is 12 residues. CDR3 in amino acids: CASSPLGYEQYF. The CDR3 DNA is TGTGCCAGCAGCCCGCTAGGCTACGAGCAGTACTTC.

The chain recombines TRBV12-3 or TRBV12-4 with TRBJ1-1; D is uncertain. The ends were cut back, 2 bases at V and 6 bases at J, with 10 bases in the middle. The CDR3 has 13 residues. DNA of the CDR3: TGTGCCAGCAGTTTACGAGAGGGCGCTGAAGCTTTCTTT. This translates into CASSLREGAEAFF.

This sequence joins TRBV16 and TRBJ1-2; a weak D match, TRBD1 (5 bases). The CDR3 consists of 16 residues. Germline V gives CDR1 KGHSY, CDR2 FQNENV. V was clipped by 0 bases and J by 7 bases, with 18 bases between them. The CDR3, as DNA: TGTGCCAGCAGCCAATCGGGCCAGGGCCACTTTGGTGGCTACACCTTC. Translating gives CASSQSGQGHFGGYTF.

In this sample, this clone turned up a few times. The chain employs TRBV2 and TRBJ2-1, with 9 positions matching TRBD1. The V segment lost 2 bases and the J segment 9 bases; nucleotides outside the gene matches: 11. The CDR3 runs to 16 residues. Germline assignment: CDR1 SNHLY and CDR2 FYNNEI. The chain's CDR3 is CASSESRVQGASEQFF. For the CDR3, the DNA is TGTGCCAGCAGTGAATCTCGGGTACAGGGGGCCAGTGAGCAGTTCTTC.

This clone was seen a few times. The V call is TRBV7-2, the J call TRBJ2-1; TRBD2 is a possible D gene (6 bases). This CDR3 is 15 amino acids long. V lost 1 base and J 4 bases, leaving 11 bases between the germline ends. In germline, CDR1 is SGHTA, CDR2 FQGNSA. The CDR3 protein is CASSLGFAGYNEQFF. CDR3 nucleotide sequence: TGTGCCAGCAGCTTAGGATTCGCGGGGTACAATGAGCAGTTCTTC.

The chain recombines TRBV7-2 with TRBJ2-7; possible D gene TRBD2, 7 bases. With 0 bases removed from V and 5 bases from J, the gap between germline ends came to 23 bases. The CDR3 is made up of 18 amino acids. Germline CDR1 reads SGHTA; CDR2 reads FQGNSA. The DNA of the CDR3 is TGTGCCAGCAGCTTAGCGAGGACAGCGGGAATCCGCTCTGACGAGCAGTACTTC. It encodes CASSLARTAGIRSDEQYF.

In its sample, this clone was seen once. The CDR3 coding sequence is TGTGCCAGTAGTAGGCTCTTGAGGGGGCAAGGAGAAAAACTGTTTTTT. Translation: CASSRLLRGQGEKLFF. The genes are TRBV19 and TRBJ1-4; 7 positions match TRBD1. The length of the CDR3 is 16 residues. J was trimmed by 8 bases and V by 4 bases; bases with no gene match: 13. Germline V gives CDR1 LNHDA, CDR2 SQIVND (reference sequence). Supplemented by reference TRBV19 and TRBJ1-4, the full variable domain reads DGGITQSPKYLFRKEGQNVTLSCEQNLNHDAMYWYRQDPGQGLRLIYYSQIVNDFQKGDIAEGYSVSREKKESFPLTVTSAQKNPTAFYLCASSRLLRGQGEKLFFGSGTQLSVL.

V usage is TRBV5-1 and J usage is TRBJ2-2; no clear D gene. CDR1 SGHRS and CDR2 YFSETQ come from the germline V gene. V gave up 5 bases and J gave up 4 bases, with 9 bases separating them. There are 13 residues in the CDR3. The CDR3 nucleotides read TGCGCCAGCAGGGCAATAACCACCGGGGAGCTGTTTTTT. Its protein product is CASRAITTGELFF.

This clone was observed once. V and J are TRBV5-1 and TRBJ2-5; D perhaps matches TRBD2 (6 bases). The V gene's germline CDR1 is SGHRS and CDR2 YFSETQ. V lost 0 bases and J 3 bases, leaving 12 bases between the germline ends. This CDR3 is built from 15 residues. This chain's CDR3 is CASSLGIGREETQYF. The CDR3, as DNA: TGCGCCAGCAGCTTGGGTATCGGGAGAGAAGAGACCCAGTACTTC.